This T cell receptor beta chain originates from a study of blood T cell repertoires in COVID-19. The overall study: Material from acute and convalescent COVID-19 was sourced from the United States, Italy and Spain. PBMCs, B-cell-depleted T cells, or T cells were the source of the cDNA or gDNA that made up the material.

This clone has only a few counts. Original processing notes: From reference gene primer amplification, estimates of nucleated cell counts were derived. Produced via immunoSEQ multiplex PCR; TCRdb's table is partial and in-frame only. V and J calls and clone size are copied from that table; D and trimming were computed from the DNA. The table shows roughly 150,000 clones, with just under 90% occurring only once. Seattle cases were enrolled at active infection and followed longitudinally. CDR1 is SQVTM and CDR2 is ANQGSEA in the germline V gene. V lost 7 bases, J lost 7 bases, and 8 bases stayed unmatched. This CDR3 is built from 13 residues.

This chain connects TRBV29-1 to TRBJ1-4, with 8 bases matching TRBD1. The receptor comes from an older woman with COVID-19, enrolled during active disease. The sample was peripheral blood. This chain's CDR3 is CSGSDRVGEKLFF. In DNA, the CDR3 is TGCAGCGGATCGGACAGGGTGGGTGAAAAACTGTTTTTT.